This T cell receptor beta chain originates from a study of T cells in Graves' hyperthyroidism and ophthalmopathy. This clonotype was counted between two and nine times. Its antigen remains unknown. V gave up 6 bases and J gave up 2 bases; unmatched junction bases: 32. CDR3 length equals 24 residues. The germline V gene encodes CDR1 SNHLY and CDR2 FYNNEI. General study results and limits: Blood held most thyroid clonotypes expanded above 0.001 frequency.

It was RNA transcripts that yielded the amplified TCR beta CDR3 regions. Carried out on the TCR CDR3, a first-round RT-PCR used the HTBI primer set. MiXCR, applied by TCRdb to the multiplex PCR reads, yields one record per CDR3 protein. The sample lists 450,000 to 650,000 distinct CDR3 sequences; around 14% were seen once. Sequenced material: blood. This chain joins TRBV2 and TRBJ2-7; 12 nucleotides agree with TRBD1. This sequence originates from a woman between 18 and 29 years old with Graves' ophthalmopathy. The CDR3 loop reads CASSRRNLIPLRDRGLSAPYEQYF. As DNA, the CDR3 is TGTGCCAGCAGCCGCCGGAACCTTATACCCCTCCGGGACAGGGGGCTTTCGGCCCCCTACGAGCAGTACTTC.